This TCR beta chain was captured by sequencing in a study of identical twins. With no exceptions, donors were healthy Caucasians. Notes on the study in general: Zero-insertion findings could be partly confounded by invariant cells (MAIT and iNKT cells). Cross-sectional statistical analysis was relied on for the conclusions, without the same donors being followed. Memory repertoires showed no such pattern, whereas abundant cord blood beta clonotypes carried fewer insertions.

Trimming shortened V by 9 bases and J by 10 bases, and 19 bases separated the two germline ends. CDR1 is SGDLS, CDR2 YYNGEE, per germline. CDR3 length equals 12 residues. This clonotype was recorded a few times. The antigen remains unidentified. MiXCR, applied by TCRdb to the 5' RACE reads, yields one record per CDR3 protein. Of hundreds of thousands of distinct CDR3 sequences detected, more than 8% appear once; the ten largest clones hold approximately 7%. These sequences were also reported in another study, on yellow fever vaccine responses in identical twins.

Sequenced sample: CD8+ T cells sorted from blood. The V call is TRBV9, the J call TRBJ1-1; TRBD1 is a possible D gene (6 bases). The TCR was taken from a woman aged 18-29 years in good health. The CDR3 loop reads CATGGPLGGAFF. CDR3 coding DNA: TGTGCCACCGGGGGCCCCCTCGGGGGAGCTTTCTTT.